Included here is one TCR beta chain sequence, with context. Original processing notes: Nucleated cell number was recorded as an estimate derived from reference gene primer amplification. The assay was immunoSEQ multiplex PCR, and TCRdb's table has in-frame clones only and misses some. V, J and clone size derive from that table, while D and trimming were established from the DNA sequence. There are about 96,000 clones in the sample; approximately 84% occur only once, and 17% lies in the top ten. CDR3 length equals 15 residues. Germline V gene sequence: CDR1 LGHDT, CDR2 YNNKEL (reference sequence). Trimming took 4 bases from V and 2 from J; bases not matched to a gene: 2. The sample originates from a study of blood T cell repertoires in COVID-19.

The chain links TRBV3-1 (or the pseudogene TRBV3-2) to TRBJ2-6; 7 positions agree with TRBD1. Material: peripheral blood. This receptor was taken from a woman in her sixties or seventies with acute or convalescent COVID-19. The CDR3 is CASSRQGTGANVLTF. Written as DNA, the CDR3 is TGTGCCAGCAGCCGACAGGGCACTGGGGCCAACGTCCTGACTTTC.